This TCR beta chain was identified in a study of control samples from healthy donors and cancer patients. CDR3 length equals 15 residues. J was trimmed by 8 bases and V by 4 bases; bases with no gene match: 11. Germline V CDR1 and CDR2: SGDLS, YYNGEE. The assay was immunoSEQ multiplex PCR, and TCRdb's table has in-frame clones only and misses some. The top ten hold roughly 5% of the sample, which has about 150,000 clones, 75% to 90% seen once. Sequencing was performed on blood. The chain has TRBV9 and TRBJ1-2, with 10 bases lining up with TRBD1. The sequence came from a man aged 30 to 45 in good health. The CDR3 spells CASSPNPGTGVGYTF. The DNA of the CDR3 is TGTGCCAGCAGCCCCAACCCCGGGACAGGGGTCGGCTACACCTTC.